A selection of T cell receptor beta chains follows, all from one sample in a study of blood T cells in healthy people across ages. TCRdb used MiXCR to reprocess the 5' RACE reads, holding one entry per CDR3 protein. The data show roughly 800,000 distinct CDR3 sequences, roughly 25% seen once. The same data also went into a second study, on T cells of mothers and their children.

The sample taken for sequencing was blood. The source of these receptors is a boy between 10 and 17 years old in good health. CDR3s include the opening cysteine and the closing phenylalanine or tryptophan. The D gene is left open where the match is weak. Not all rows give a size; the values are once, few, many and, for expanded clones, a class.

d_gene,v_gene,abundance,j_gene,CDR3nt,CDR3aa
.,TRBV5-1,few,TRBJ2-7,TGCGCCAGCAGCTTGGAGGCTTCCGGGACCTCGACTCCCTACGAGCAGTACTTC,CASSLEASGTSTPYEQYF
TRBD1,TRBV4-2,few,TRBJ1-4,TGTGCCAGCAGCCAAGGGTCTGGCAGGGGGCTTGCTAATGAAAAACTGTTTTTT,CASSQGSGRGLANEKLFF
TRBD1,TRBV14,.,TRBJ2-5,TGTGCCAGCAGCCCGGGGACAGGCCATACCCAGCGGTGCTTC,CASSPGTGHTQRCF
.,TRBV6-6,.,TRBJ2-6,TGTGCCAGCAGTCAAAGGGGGGGAGCTGGGGCCAACGTCCTGACTTTC,CASSQRGGAGANVLTF
.,TRBV6-5,.,TRBJ1-1,TGTGCCAGCAGTTACTCGGGGAAAGGAACTGAAGCTTTCTTT,CASSYSGKGTEAFF
.,TRBV20-1,few,TRBJ2-7,TGCAGTGCTGGGGTGGAGGGGAGGCTTACCTACGAGCAGTACTTC,CSAGVEGRLTYEQYF
.,TRBV29-1,.,TRBJ2-5,TGCAGCGTTGAGGGTTCGTCAGGGGGGTCCCAGGAGACCCAGTACTTC,CSVEGSSGGSQETQYF
TRBD2,TRBV28,.,TRBJ2-7,TGTGCCAGCAGTCCCCCCCCGGGTAGCGGGGGGACCTCCTACGAGCAGTACTTC,CASSPPPGSGGTSYEQYF
TRBD1,TRBV7-9,.,TRBJ1-3,TGTGCCAGCAGCTTCGTCCGGGACAGCTCTGGAAACACCATATATTTT,CASSFVRDSSGNTIYF
TRBD2,TRBV27,.,TRBJ2-1,TGTGCCAGCAGTTTGTACGGACTAGCGGTTGAGCAGTTCTTC,CASSLYGLAVEQFF
.,TRBV5-1,.,TRBJ2-1,TGCGCCAGCAGCTCCGGATGGGGGGGGCCCCTCTACAATGAGCAGTTCTTC,CASSSGWGGPLYNEQFF
.,TRBV15,few,TRBJ2-5,TGTGCCACCAGCAGAGCCCGGCGGCCGGAGACCCAGTACTTC,CATSRARRPETQYF
.,TRBV7-8,.,TRBJ2-1,TGTGCCTCAAAAACCGGGGGAGATGAGCAGTTCTTC,CASKTGGDEQFF
.,TRBV27,.,TRBJ2-2,TGTGCCAGCAGTTTGCCCCCTCAGGAGACGAACACCGGGGAGCTGTTTTTT,CASSLPPQETNTGELFF
.,TRBV7-9,few,TRBJ2-1,TGCGCCAGCAGCCCCCGGGGGACCTCCTACAATGAGCAGTTCTTC,CASSPRGTSYNEQFF
TRBD1,TRBV28,few,TRBJ2-7,TGTGCCAGCAGCCTAACGGACAGGGGCGTCGGCTACGAGCAGTACTTC,CASSLTDRGVGYEQYF
.,TRBV15,few,TRBJ2-7,TGTGCCACCCGGCTGAATTCCGAGCAGTACTTC,CATRLNSEQYF
.,TRBV24-1,few,TRBJ1-2,TGTGCCACCAGTGATTACAGGAGTGAGGGCTACACCTTC,CATSDYRSEGYTF
.,TRBV28,.,TRBJ1-2,TGTGCCAGCTCCTGGGGGGCTTATGGCTACACCTTC,CASSWGAYGYTF
.,TRBV12-3/TRBV12-4,.,TRBJ1-1,TGTGCCAGCAGCCGGACACAGCCTAACACTGAAGCTTTCTTT,CASSRTQPNTEAFF
TRBD1,TRBV2,.,TRBJ1-6,TGTGCCAGCAGGAAGGACAGGGAGTATAATTCACCCCTCCACTTT,CASRKDREYNSPLHF
.,TRBV5-1,.,TRBJ2-7,TGCGCCAGCAGCTGGGGGGACAGTCCGCTCTACGAGCAGTACTTC,CASSWGDSPLYEQYF
TRBD1,TRBV28,few,TRBJ2-1,TGTGCCAGCAGTTCGGGGACAGGGGGCAGGAATGAGCAGTTCTTC,CASSSGTGGRNEQFF
TRBD1,TRBV20-1,few,TRBJ1-6,TGCAGTGCCCAGGGACAGGGGAGCTCCTATAATTCACCCCTCCACTTT,CSAQGQGSSYNSPLHF
.,TRBV12-3/TRBV12-4,.,TRBJ1-2,TGTGCCAGCAGTTTCGGGTGGGGCTATGGCTACACCTTC,CASSFGWGYGYTF
.,TRBV4-3,few,TRBJ2-6,TGCGCCAGCAGCCAAGAGCTGGGCTCTGGGGCCAACGTCCTGACCTTC,CASSQELGSGANVLTF
.,TRBV12-3/TRBV12-4,.,TRBJ1-1,TGTGCCAGCAGTTTTGACTCGATGAACACTGAAGCTTCCTTT,CASSFDSMNTEASF
.,TRBV6-5,.,TRBJ2-7,TGTGCTAGCAGTTACACCAGGGGATCCTACGAGCAGTACTTC,CASSYTRGSYEQYF
.,TRBV5-1,.,TRBJ1-2,TGCGCCAGCAGCTTGGAAGGGTCCGACTATGGCTACACCTTC,CASSLEGSDYGYTF
.,TRBV12-3/TRBV12-4,.,TRBJ2-5,TGTGCCAGCAGTTTCTCAGAAACGACCCAGTACTTC,CASSFSETTQYF
TRBD1,TRBV9,few,TRBJ1-3,TGTGCCAGCAGCGGTAACACACAGGGGCAGGGAGGAAACACCATATATTTT,CASSGNTQGQGGNTIYF
TRBD2,TRBV6-1,few,TRBJ2-1,TGTGCCAGCAGTGTATTACTAGCGGGGGGGTCTAGCAATGAGCAGTTCTTC,CASSVLLAGGSSNEQFF
TRBD1,TRBV28,few,TRBJ2-7,TGTGCCAGCAGCCTGGGCAGGGGGTCAACTTCCTACGAGCAGTACTTC,CASSLGRGSTSYEQYF
TRBD1,TRBV7-6,.,TRBJ1-1,TGTGCCAGCAGCTTAAAGGGGCCAGGGGGAAACACTGAAGCTTTCTTT,CASSLKGPGGNTEAFF
.,TRBV5-1,.,TRBJ2-1,TGCGCCAGCAGCTTGGCCCCTACCCGCAGCTCCTACAATGAGCAGTTCTTC,CASSLAPTRSSYNEQFF
.,TRBV4-1,few,TRBJ1-1,.,CASSQARVGGGSFF
.,TRBV5-1,.,TRBJ2-1,TGCGCCAGCAGCTTCCGGGACTCGTGGGTTGAGCAGTTCTTC,CASSFRDSWVEQFF